This is a list of T cell receptor beta chains from one sample in a study of T-cell memory formation after mild COVID-19. TCRdb reprocessed the 5' RACE reads with MiXCR, giving one entry per CDR3 protein. The table lists 270,000 or so distinct CDR3 sequences, over 15% of them singletons. The sample consisted of PBMCs or a T cell subset sorted from them (not recorded which). These receptors originate from a man aged 18 to 29 who had mild COVID-19 (a few samples of this study predate the infection). Cell type and time point are not known. Both conserved end residues are part of each CDR3. The D gene is left open where the match is weak. Some rows mark clone size as missing; the rest say once, few, many or name a class of expanded clone.

clone_size d_call j_call v_call cdr3_length cdr3_nt cdr3_aa
. TRBD1 TRBJ2-6 TRBV29-1 16 TGCAGCGTCGGGCAGGGGGCCTCCTCTGGGGCCAACGTCCTGACTTTC CSVGQGASSGANVLTF
. . TRBJ1-6 TRBV28 12 TGTGCCAGCAGTCAAGAATATTCACCCCTCCACTTT CASSQEYSPLHF
few . TRBJ1-2 TRBV10-2 15 TGCGCCAGCAGTGAGCAAGACGGAATTTTCTATGGCTACACCTTC CASSEQDGIFYGYTF
. . TRBJ2-7 TRBV18 15 TGTGCCAGCTCACCAGGCTCAGGGTATCGGTACGAGCAGTACTTC CASSPGSGYRYEQYF
. TRBD1 TRBJ2-1 TRBV4-1 13 TGCGCCAGCAGCCGAAAGGGACAGGGGGAGCAGTTCTTC CASSRKGQGEQFF
. . TRBJ1-3 TRBV6-5 15 TGTGCCAGCAGTTACGGCTCGGACACCAGAAACACCATATATTTT CASSYGSDTRNTIYF
many TRBD1 TRBJ2-7 TRBV12-3/TRBV12-4 14 TGTGCCAGCAGTCCGGGACAGGGGGCATGGGAGCAGTACTTC CASSPGQGAWEQYF
many . TRBJ1-5 TRBV7-2 15 TGTGCCAGCAGTCCGGAGGGCAGGCCAAGGCAGCCCCAGCATTTT CASSPEGRPRQPQHF
few . TRBJ1-4 TRBV2 13 TGTGCCAGCAGTGAACAGGGCCAGGGAGGACTGTTTTTT CASSEQGQGGLFF
few . TRBJ2-5 TRBV6-5 14 TGTGCCAGCAGTTACGCTGCCCAGCAAGAGACCCAGTACTTC CASSYAAQQETQYF
few . TRBJ2-5 TRBV7-2 13 TGTGCCAGCAGTCTCCCTCCCCAAGAGACCCAGTACTTC CASSLPPQETQYF
. TRBD2 TRBJ2-5 TRBV3-1 16 TGTGCCAGCAGCCAACCGGGACTAGCGGGACAAGAGACCCAGTACTTC CASSQPGLAGQETQYF
few TRBD2 TRBJ2-1 TRBV5-5 16 TGTGCCAGCAGCAGACTAGCGGGGGCCTTCTACAATGAGCAGTTCTTC CASSRLAGAFYNEQFF
few . TRBJ2-1 TRBV27 14 TGTGCCAGCCGTAGCAGTTCCGCCTACAATGAGCAGTTCTTC CASRSSSAYNEQFF
many . TRBJ1-1 TRBV5-1 13 TGTGCCAGCAGCTTAGGGGGGAACACTGAAGCTTTCTTT CASSLGGNTEAFF
. . TRBJ1-1 TRBV30 15 TGTGCCTGGAGTTCGATGGGACTCATGAACACTGAAGCTTTCTTT CAWSSMGLMNTEAFF
few . TRBJ2-5 TRBV18 14 TGTGCCAGCTCACCACAAACAGTCCAAGAGACCCAGTACTTC CASSPQTVQETQYF
few . TRBJ2-3 TRBV4-1 14 TGCGCCAGCAGCCAAGGGACAGATACAGATACGCAGTATTTT CASSQGTDTDTQYF
many . TRBJ1-2 TRBV5-1 15 TGCGCCAGCAGCTTTGGCGCAGGGCAAGGAAATGGCTACACCTTC CASSFGAGQGNGYTF
few . TRBJ1-5 TRBV11-2 15 TGTGCCAGCAGCTTGGTACAGGGTCGGCATCAGCCCCAGCATTTT CASSLVQGRHQPQHF
few . TRBJ2-3 TRBV6-5 11 TGTGCCAGCAAGGGTGTTGATACGCAGTATTTT CASKGVDTQYF
. . TRBJ2-3 TRBV4-3 17 TGCGCCAGCAGCCAAGATGCAGGGCCACTCGTCACAGATACGCAGTATTTT CASSQDAGPLVTDTQYF
. TRBD1 TRBJ1-2 TRBV20-1 13 TGCAGTGCCCAACGACAGGGGGCAGGTGGCTACACCTTC CSAQRQGAGGYTF
. TRBD1 TRBJ2-1 TRBV5-1 15 TGCGCCAGCAGCCCCGGGACAGGGGTAGGGAATGAGCAGTTCTTC CASSPGTGVGNEQFF
few TRBD2 TRBJ2-3 TRBV12-3/TRBV12-4 14 TGTGCCAGCAGTTTACCGGGGGGTGGGGATACGCAGTATTTT CASSLPGGGDTQYF
. . TRBJ1-2 TRBV4-2 15 TGTGCCAGCAGCCGAGACTCCCAGGGGTTCTATGGCTACACCTTC CASSRDSQGFYGYTF
. . TRBJ1-5 TRBV7-9 14 TGTGCCAGCAGCTTAGGGGGGCTCGATCAGCCCCAGCATTTT CASSLGGLDQPQHF
many . TRBJ2-7 TRBV20-1 16 TGCAGTGCTATGGGGGAACGTTGGGGATCTCTACGTGAGCAGTACTTC CSAMGERWGSLREQYF
large TRBD1 TRBJ2-7 TRBV10-2 13 TGCGCCAGCATGACAGGGCACTCCTACGAGCAGTACTTC CASMTGHSYEQYF
. . TRBJ2-3 TRBV4-1 13 TGCGCCAGCAGCCAATTAGCGTCCGATACGCAGTATTTT CASSQLASDTQYF